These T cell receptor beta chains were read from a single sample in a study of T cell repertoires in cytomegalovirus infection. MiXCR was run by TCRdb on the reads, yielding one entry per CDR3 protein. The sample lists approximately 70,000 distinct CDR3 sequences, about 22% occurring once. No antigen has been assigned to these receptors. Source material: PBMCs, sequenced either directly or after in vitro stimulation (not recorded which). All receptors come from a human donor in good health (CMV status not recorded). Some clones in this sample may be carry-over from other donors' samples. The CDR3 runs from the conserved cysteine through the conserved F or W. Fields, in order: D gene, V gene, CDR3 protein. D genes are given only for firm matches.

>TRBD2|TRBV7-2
CASSLVAGDTNEQFF
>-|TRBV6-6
CASSYKGQTYGYTF
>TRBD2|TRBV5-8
CASSLDSGRSYEQYF
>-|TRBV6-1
CASTMLGGVGTDTQYF
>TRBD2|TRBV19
CASSMGTIPSNEQFF
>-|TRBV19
CASKNRGMGNQPQHF
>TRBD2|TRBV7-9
CASSLGEGPRGETQYF
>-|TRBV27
CASSLSGVGSYEQYF
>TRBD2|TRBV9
CASSGVTSGSNVLTF
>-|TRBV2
CASSEVIGFSNQPQHF
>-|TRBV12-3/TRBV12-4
CASGLGRGSNQPQHF
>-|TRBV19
CASYEGTGANVLTF
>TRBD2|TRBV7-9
CASSLVTSGNNEQFF
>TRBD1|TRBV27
CASTTFRVGQGALETQYF
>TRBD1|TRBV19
CASSPGTGRDQPQHF
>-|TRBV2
CASSEGQINEKLFF
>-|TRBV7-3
CASSRDRNYEQYF
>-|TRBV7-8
CASSRGLPKETQYF
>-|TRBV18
CASELGRKNEQFF
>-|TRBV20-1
CSARDGLVTETQYF
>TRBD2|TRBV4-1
CASSWALAGADTQYF
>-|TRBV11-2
CASSITAWSPDTQYF
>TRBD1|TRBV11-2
CASSFRGGVAPETQYF
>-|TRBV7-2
CASSPDSYGYTF
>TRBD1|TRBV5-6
CASSRYDRGTEAFF
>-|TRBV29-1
CSVNRVLTNEQFF
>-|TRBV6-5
CASTAVSGNTIYF
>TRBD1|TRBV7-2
CASSYGTGDQPQHF
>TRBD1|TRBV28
CASSPYTDRAGDTQYF
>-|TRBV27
CASSPLGVYGYTF
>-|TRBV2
CASSEFVIGSTDTQYF
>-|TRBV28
CASSSEVYNEQFF
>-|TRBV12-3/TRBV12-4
CASSSAAGRSGGNEQFF